Below, 2 T cell receptor beta chains from the same sample are listed, as sequenced in a study of shared clonotypes between healthy human individuals. Libraries were prepared by immunoSEQ multiplex PCR; TCRdb keeps only in-frame clonotypes and omits some of them. The sample holds about 1.1 million clones, around 82% seen once. The sequencing sample was made of memory CD4+ T cells from PBMCs. Subset indicated: CD45RA-negative fraction. The receptors originated from a man younger than 35 in good health. Some clones in this sample may be carry-over from other donors' samples.

The rearrangement uses TRBV29-1 and TRBJ2-7, with D perhaps TRBD1 (6 bases). V shed 6 bases and J shed 4 bases, with 22 bases lying between them. The germline V gene has CDR1 SQVTM and CDR2 ANQGSEA. This CDR3 region has 15 residues. The CDR3 loop reads CSVRDTAASPYEQYF. CDR3 coding DNA: TGCAGCGTCCGGGACACCGCCGCCTCCCCTTACGAGCAGTACTTC.

This chain links TRBV7-6 with TRBJ1-4, with a possible D match to TRBD1 (5 bases). CDR1 is SGHVS and CDR2 is FNYEAQ in the germline V gene. The CDR3 is 15 amino acids. V lost 8 bases and J 10 bases, leaving 23 bases between the germline ends. CDR3 nucleotides: TGTGCCAGCGCAAGTGTGGGGCAGGGCATCGGAAAACTGTTTTTT. Amino acids: CASASVGQGIGKLFF.